What follows describes a single T cell receptor beta chain. The CDR3 sequence is 12 residues long. Trimming pared 1 base from V and 4 bases from J, leaving 8 bases between. The germline V gene encodes CDR1 SQVTM and CDR2 ANQGSEA. The sample originates from a study of blood T cell repertoires in COVID-19. This table comes from immunoSEQ multiplex PCR, and its TCRdb copy is limited to in-frame clones, with some not included. The table lists hundreds of thousands of clones, around 89% of them singletons, with 0.95% to 1.3% in the top ten. Those enrolled, adults aged roughly 18 to 100 years, came from some 23 US areas.

The source material was PBMCs or T cells enriched from blood (not recorded which). The chain links TRBV29-1 to TRBJ2-7; perhaps TRBD1 as D (6 bases). This sequence originates from a man aged 25 to 45 who had recovered from COVID-19. CDR3 in amino acids: CSVEGTGYEQYF. CDR3 DNA sequence: TGCAGCGTTGAAGGTACAGGGTACGAGCAGTACTTC.